The following is a TCR beta chain sequence with its context. Its matching antigen is unknown. This record comes from a study of shared clonotypes between healthy human individuals. Study outcomes and limitations: Generation of non-shared clonotypes was less probable than generation of clonotypes shared by all four donors.

Sequencing was at deep level. Only in-frame clones appear in the TCRdb table, and some are missing; sequencing was by immunoSEQ multiplex PCR. The profile shows millions of clones, about 95% of them singletons. Terminally differentiated effector memory CD45RA+ cells were left out of the naive CD8 fraction, which was CD45RO-negative and positively selected for CCR7. All donors were healthy HIV-negative adults lacking recent acute infections or vaccinations. This CDR3 contains 16 residues. Per the germline V gene, CDR1 is SGHVS and CDR2 is FQNEAQ. V lost 2 bases, J lost 2 bases, and 13 bases lay in between.

The TCR sequence derives from a man between 18 and 29 years old in good health. The chain carries TRBV7-8 and TRBJ1-5; D gene uncertain. Sequences were obtained from naive CD8+ T cells sorted from blood. CDR3 nucleotide sequence: TGTGCCAGCAGCTTATGGGAGGGCGAGGGCAATCAGCCCCAGCATTTT. It encodes CASSLWEGEGNQPQHF. The complete variable domain, with remaining parts taken from reference TRBV7-8 and TRBJ1-5, reads GAGVSQSPRYKVAKRGQDVALRCDPISGHVSLFWYQQALGQGPEFLTYFQNEAQLDKSGLPSDRFFAERPEGSVSTLKIQRTQQEDSAVYLCASSLWEGEGNQPQHFGDGTRLSIL.